The clone carrying this T cell receptor (beta chain) was recorded many times. What it recognizes is unknown. The CDR3 sequence is 16 residues long. Per the germline V gene, CDR1 is SGHVS and CDR2 is FQNEAQ. With 1 base removed from V and 0 bases from J, the gap between germline ends came to 12 bases. TCRdb re-called the reads with MiXCR, one entry per CDR3 protein. Of fewer than 850,000 distinct CDR3 sequences in the sample, roughly 29% were seen once. These data are taken from a study of T cell repertoires in cytomegalovirus infection. On the study more broadly: HLA-B-restricted CMV epitopes that are well studied were used alongside recently identified HLA-C-restricted ones. Shared public TCR beta signatures pointed to both CMV infection and a matching HLA type.

Sequencing used cultured CD8+ T cells from PBMCs, obtained from culture after CMV antigen stimulation. This TCR was recovered from a human donor in good health (CMV status not recorded). Some clones in this sample may be carry-over from other donors' samples. The V and J genes are TRBV7-8 and TRBJ1-2; D is perhaps TRBD1 (5 bases). The CDR3 sequence is CASSLEGIGSNYGYTF. As DNA, the CDR3 is TGTGCCAGCAGCTTAGAGGGGATTGGGTCTAACTATGGCTACACCTTC. The full variable domain, with the rest looked up from reference TRBV7-8 and TRBJ1-2, is GAGVSQSPRYKVAKRGQDVALRCDPISGHVSLFWYQQALGQGPEFLTYFQNEAQLDKSGLPSDRFFAERPEGSVSTLKIQRTQQEDSAVYLCASSLEGIGSNYGYTFGSGTRLTVV.